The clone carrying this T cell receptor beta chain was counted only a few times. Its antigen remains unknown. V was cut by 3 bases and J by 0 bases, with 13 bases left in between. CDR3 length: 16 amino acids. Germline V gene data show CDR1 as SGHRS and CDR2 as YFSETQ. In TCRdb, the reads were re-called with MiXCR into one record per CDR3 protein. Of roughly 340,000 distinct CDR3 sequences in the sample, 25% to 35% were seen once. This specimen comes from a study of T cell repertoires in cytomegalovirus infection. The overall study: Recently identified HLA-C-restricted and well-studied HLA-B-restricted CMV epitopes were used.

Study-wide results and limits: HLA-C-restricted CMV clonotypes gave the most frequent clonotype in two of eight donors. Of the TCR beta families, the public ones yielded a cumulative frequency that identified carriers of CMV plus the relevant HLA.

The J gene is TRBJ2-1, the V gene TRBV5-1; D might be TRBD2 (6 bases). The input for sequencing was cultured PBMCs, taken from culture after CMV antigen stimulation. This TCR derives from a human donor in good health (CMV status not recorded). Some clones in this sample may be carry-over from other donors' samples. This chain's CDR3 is CASSYGTRSSYNEQFF. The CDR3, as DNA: TGCGCCAGCAGCTACGGGACTCGAAGCTCCTACAATGAGCAGTTCTTC.